A single sample is the source of the 22 T cell receptor beta chains below, sequenced in a study of OX40 agonist ivuxolimab in advanced cancers. The table came from immunoSEQ multiplex PCR; TCRdb's copy has only in-frame clones and leaves some out. The sample yields about 110,000 clones, around 93% seen once. The sequences come from CD4+ or CD8+ T cells sorted from blood, collected in a trial of the OX40 agonist ivuxolimab. These receptors all stem from an adult with an advanced solid tumor such as melanoma, head and neck, liver or kidney cancer.

This clone was observed once. The chain uses TRBV6-1 and TRBJ2-1; D unresolved. This CDR3 is 15 amino acids long. The germline V gene has CDR1 MNHNS and CDR2 SASEGT. Trimming shortened V by 3 bases and J by 2 bases, and 11 bases separated the two germline ends. The DNA for the CDR3 is TGTGCCAGCAGTGAGCCGGGCCTCCCCTACAATGAGCAGTTCTTC. Its translation: CASSEPGLPYNEQFF.

This chain uses TRBV10-3 with TRBJ1-1; D perhaps matches TRBD1 (6 bases). This CDR3 is 12 amino acids long. Germline assignment: CDR1 ENHRY and CDR2 SYGVKD. Between the trimmed V and J ends, which lost 11 bases and 4 bases, there was a span of 14 bases. The CDR3 region is CAQQGEGTEAFF. Here the CDR3 DNA reads TGTGCCCAACAGGGTGAGGGCACTGAAGCTTTCTTT.

The chain combines TRBV5-1 with TRBJ2-1; D possibly corresponds to TRBD1 (5 bases). Trimming pared 3 bases from V and 8 bases from J, leaving 15 bases between. Germline CDR1 reads SGHRS; CDR2 reads YFSETQ. The CDR3 is made up of 14 amino acids. The CDR3, as DNA: TGCGCCAGCAGCTACACGGTGGGGCTCGATGAGCAGTTCTTC. Protein product: CASSYTVGLDEQFF.

The J gene is TRBJ2-7, the V gene TRBV6-4; D uncertain. The germline V gene has CDR1 MRHNA and CDR2 SNTAGT. The CDR3 runs to 13 residues. V gave up 3 bases and J gave up 7 bases, with 13 bases separating them. The CDR3, as DNA: TGTGCCAGCAGTGAGTCAAGGGTACAGGAGCAGTACTTC. It specifies CASSESRVQEQYF.

This sequence joins TRBV11-3 and TRBJ1-5, with D hard to call. V dropped 5 bases and J dropped 1 base, with 15 bases sitting between them. Germline CDR1 reads SGHNT; CDR2 reads YENEEA. This CDR3 has 16 amino acids. CDR3 in DNA: TGTGCCAGCAGCCCGCTTGAGGTAGAGAGCAATCAGCCCCAGCATTTT. Its translation is CASSPLEVESNQPQHF.

This clone is labeled medium-sized. The V gene is TRBV7-9, the J gene TRBJ1-2; no firm D call. V gave up 5 bases and J gave up 8 bases, with 12 bases separating them. This CDR3 comprises 12 residues. Germline loops: CDR1 SEHNR, CDR2 FQNEAQ (reference sequence). The CDR3 region is CASSPSLGGYTF. For the CDR3, the DNA is TGTGCCAGCAGCCCCTCCCTGGGAGGCTACACCTTC.

The chain combines TRBV27 with TRBJ1-4; D not resolved. The length of the CDR3 is 14 residues. Germline values: CDR1 MNHEY, CDR2 SMNVEV (reference sequence). V was pared by 0 bases and J by 8 bases, with 10 bases between. CDR3 region: CASSLSKSREKLFF. In DNA form, the CDR3 reads TGTGCCAGCAGTTTATCTAAGTCTAGAGAAAAACTGTTTTTT.

V gene TRBV14 combines with J gene TRBJ2-5, with 8 bases lining up with TRBD2. Trimming took 0 bases from V and 4 from J; bases not matched to a gene: 13. The CDR3 runs to 18 residues. Germline-derived CDR1 and CDR2 are SGHDN and FVKESK. For the CDR3, the DNA is TGTGCCAGCAGCCAAGACTACGCCGGGACTAGGAGTCGAGAGACCCAGTACTTC. This codes for CASSQDYAGTRSRETQYF.

This chain connects TRBV7-6 to TRBJ2-5, with D unclear. The assigned J gene may be wrong: the sequence end matches TRBJ2-7 better. There are 14 residues in the CDR3. Germline CDR1 SGHVS, CDR2 FNYEAQ. Here the CDR3 reads CASSLVPEAYEQYF. CDR3 nucleotide sequence: TGTGCCAGCAGCTTAGTTCCTGAGGCCTACGAGCAGTACTTC.

This chain links TRBV18 with TRBJ1-2, with no clear D. The CDR3 totals 15 residues. V was pared by 5 bases and J by 1 base, with 14 bases between. CDR1 and CDR2 from the germline V gene are KGHSH and LQKENI. The CDR3 DNA is TGTGCCAGCTCAGAGGGAAATGCCAATAACTATGGCTACACCTTC. This encodes CASSEGNANNYGYTF.

J is TRBJ1-1 and V is TRBV6-5, with D possibly matching TRBD1 (5 bases). Trimming left V 2 bases short and J 4 bases short, with 11 bases between. CDR1 and CDR2 (germline): MNHEY, SVGAGI. This CDR3 is 14 amino acids long. Here the CDR3 reads CASSYGRGSTEAFF. DNA for the CDR3: TGTGCCAGCAGTTACGGAAGGGGTAGCACTGAAGCTTTCTTT.

J is TRBJ2-7 and V is TRBV15; D remains unclear. The CDR3 totals 14 residues. Deletions cut 0 bases from V and 7 bases from J, with 13 bases between. From germline, CDR1 is LNHNV and CDR2 YYDKDF (reference sequence). The CDR3 protein is CATSRDQRQSEQYF. The CDR3 coding sequence is TGTGCCACCAGCAGAGATCAACGGCAGAGTGAGCAGTACTTC. Looking up the rest from reference TRBV15 and TRBJ2-7 gives the full variable domain: DAMVIQNPRYQVTQFGKPVTLSCSQTLNHNVMYWYQQKSSQAPKLLFHYYDKDFNNEADTPDNFQSRRPNTSFCFLDIRSPGLGDTAMYLCATSRDQRQSEQYFGPGTRLTVT.

The chain joins TRBV30 to TRBJ2-5; TRBD2 agrees at 10 bases. CDR3 length: 16 amino acids. J gave up 1 base and V 0 bases, and 5 bases lay outside the gene matches. CDR1 GTSNPN and CDR2 SVGIG come from the germline V gene (reference sequence). The CDR3 DNA is TGTGCCTGGAGTGTAGGCGGACTAGCGGTCCAAGAGACCCAGTACTTC. The encoded protein is CAWSVGGLAVQETQYF.

The chain is built from TRBV19 and TRBJ2-1; 8 nucleotides line up with TRBD1. With V trimmed by 9 bases and J by 1 base, 8 bases remained unmatched. This CDR3 contains 15 residues. The germline CDR1 and CDR2 sequences are LNHDA and SQIVND (reference sequence). Written as DNA, the CDR3 is TGTGCCAGCCACTTTGGGACAGGATCCTACAATGAGCAGTTCTTC. It translates to CASHFGTGSYNEQFF.

The chain employs TRBV11-3 and TRBJ2-5; 11 positions match TRBD2. Trimming cost V 6 bases and J 4 bases; bases outside gene matches: 10. Germline V CDR1 and CDR2: SGHNT, YENEEA. The CDR3 spans 16 residues. The CDR3 DNA reads as TGTGCCAGCAGATCTCTTACACTAGCGGGAGTAGAGACCCAGTACTTC. Translated, it gives CASRSLTLAGVETQYF.

The V gene is TRBV19, the J gene TRBJ1-1; maybe TRBD1 (5 bases). Germline CDR1 reads LNHDA; CDR2 reads SQIVND (reference sequence). The CDR3 is 16 amino acids. The V and J ends lost 6 bases and 0 bases respectively, with 17 bases between them. CDR3: CASSNFMGVLNTEAFF. CDR3 sequence (DNA): TGTGCCAGTAGCAACTTTATGGGGGTTCTGAACACTGAAGCTTTCTTT.

This chain uses TRBV6-1 with TRBJ2-3, with 7 bases that match TRBD1. CDR1 and CDR2 from the germline V gene are MNHNS and SASEGT. The CDR3 is 13 residues long. The CDR3 sequence: CAAGQGVTDTQYF. The CDR3 DNA reads TGTGCGGCGGGCCAGGGGGTCACAGATACGCAGTATTTT.

The chain employs TRBV18 and TRBJ2-3; TRBD2 matches at 7 bases. The CDR3 is 14 residues long. From germline, CDR1 is KGHSH and CDR2 LQKENI. The V and J ends lost 3 bases and 0 bases, in that order; junction bases with no gene match: 0. CDR3 amino acids: CASSPSGSTDTQYF. As DNA, the CDR3 is TGTGCCAGCTCACCTAGCGGGAGCACAGATACGCAGTATTTT.

The CDR3 loop reads CATVLGQNTGELFF. CDR3 DNA sequence: TGTGCGACCGTACTAGGCCAGAACACCGGGGAGCTGTTTTTT. V usage is TRBV10-3 and J usage is TRBJ2-2; tentatively, D is TRBD2 (5 bases). Looked up from germline, CDR1 is ENHRY and CDR2 is SYGVKD. This CDR3 comprises 14 residues.

J is TRBJ2-5 and V is TRBV7-9; TRBD1 aligns across 10 bases. Germline V gene sequence: CDR1 SEHNR, CDR2 FQNEAQ (reference sequence). The CDR3 is 18 amino acids. With V trimmed by 5 bases and J by 2 bases, 14 bases remained unmatched. This chain's CDR3 is CASSGQGESSVLQETQYF. CDR3 DNA: TGTGCCAGCAGCGGACAGGGGGAATCGTCGGTCCTTCAAGAGACCCAGTACTTC.

This CDR3 reads CASNGFAGTQYF. The DNA of the CDR3 is TGTGCCAGCAATGGCTTTGCGGGTACGCAGTATTTT. V usage is TRBV2 and J usage is TRBJ2-3, with D tentatively TRBD2 (5 bases). V was cut by 7 bases and J by 8 bases, with 13 bases left in between. CDR1 SNHLY and CDR2 FYNNEI come from the germline V gene. CDR3 length equals 12 residues.

This clone has just one count. This sequence joins TRBV5-6 and TRBJ1-4, with TRBD1 identical over 8 bases. CDR3 size: 12 residues. Germline V CDR1 and CDR2: SGHDT, YYEEEE. V dropped 4 bases and J dropped 11; count of bases not matched to a gene: 4. CDR3 residues: CASSGRTGKLFF. As DNA, the CDR3 is TGTGCCAGCAGCGGACGGACAGGGAAACTGTTTTTT.